This entry features one T cell receptor beta chain sequence. It has no known antigen specificity. Base qualities are not provided; no much larger clone lies one nucleotide away. TCRbeta CDR3 regions were amplified from genomic DNA by means of the immunoSEQ Assay, a bias-controlled multiplex PCR. In the authors' own workflow: The number of nucleated cells in each sample was estimated from the amplification of reference gene primers within the assay. To quantify the absolute abundance of each unique TCRbeta CDR3 rearrangement, sequence reads were collapsed and filtered. For each sample, productive Simpson clonality was calculated as the square root of Simpson's diversity index across productive rearrangements. The table comes from immuneACCESS by way of TCRdb, which keeps in-frame sequences with V and J called. Part of the clones is missing from these tables; in studies checked, under half for an unresolved V gene and the rest for unknown reasons. V, J and clone size are taken as reported in that table, and D and trimming were inferred from the DNA itself. The sample table shows a few hundred thousand clones, and around 90% are seen once. In total, the top ten clones hold around 0.93% of the sample.

At one collaborating source in Seattle, patients were enrolled during active infection and were followed longitudinally through the course of disease. The collaborating institutions used their own protocols to collect whole blood in K2EDTA tubes. For TCRbeta analysis, collaborators shipped samples in one of three forms: frozen whole blood, isolated PBMCs, or DNA extracted from either of those sample types. The sample is drawn from a study of blood T cell repertoires in COVID-19 (dated by TCRdb to the early 2020s). For the study in its entirety: The collaborator samples originated in the United States, Italy and Spain and spanned the acute and convalescent phases of COVID-19. The prospective study material was composed of cDNA or gDNA derived from T cells, B-cell-depleted T cells, or PBMCs. Samples were obtained from the ongoing ImmuneRACE study (first 160 participants) and from 950 to 1,500 subjects provided by 6 global collaborators. The repertoires were released in a freely available public database meant as a resource for research on the immune response to SARS-CoV-2. A de-identified subject ID, COVID-19 status, age in years and sex were almost always included in the sample metadata. Deeply sampled blood TCRbeta repertoires from subjects exposed to, actively infected with, or recovered from COVID-19 were included in the dataset. Where available, HLA class I and class II types were taken from metadata supplied by the sample provider and were not determined by assay-based typing.

The study at large found these results: The quantity of clinical and demographic metadata differed by source and by participant and was supplied without curation.

The CDR3 covers 15 residues, taking in both the cysteine and the phenylalanine. Just the 45-base CDR3 DNA is kept, in frame starting at base 1. CDR1 MNHEY and CDR2 SVGAGI were looked up in the germline V gene. V trim: 1 base; J trim: 7 bases; unmatched bases: 2. Source material: peripheral blood. The receptor chain draws on TRBV6-5 and TRBJ1-4, with 11 bases matching TRBD1. This clonotype was sampled from a woman aged 40 to 50 with COVID-19, enrolled during active disease. The CDR3: CASSYWGQGGEKLFF. The base sequence is TGTGCCAGCAGTTACTGGGGACAGGGGGGTGAAAAACTGTTTTTT.